The rows below give T cell receptor beta chains drawn from one sample of a study of early T cells in non-severe SARS-CoV-2 infection. TCRdb passed the 5' RACE reads through MiXCR, listing each CDR3 protein once. The sample includes 95,000 to 120,000 distinct CDR3 sequences, about 12% of them seen just once. The source material was whole blood. All receptors derive from an adult who was a healthcare worker with PCR-confirmed SARS-CoV-2 infection or an uninfected control (not recorded which). The CDR3 runs from the conserved cysteine through the conserved F or W. A D gene is named only where the DNA matches it firmly. Clone size is given for some rows only: seen once, a few or many times, or a class if the clone is expanded.

>TRBV12-3/TRBV12-4|TRBJ1-2|many|NA
CASSFGDGYTF
TGTGCCAGCAGTTTTGGGGATGGCTACACCTTC
>TRBV2|TRBJ1-5|many|NA
CASSLGSSAQHF
TGTGCCAGCTCATTGGGGTCCTCAGCCCAGCATTTT
>TRBV11-1|TRBJ2-5|NA|TRBD1
CASSGTVQETQYF
TGTGCCAGCAGCGGGACAGTCCAAGAGACCCAGTACTTC
>TRBV13|TRBJ2-5|few|TRBD1
CASSNRGQETQYF
TGTGCCAGCAGCAACAGGGGGCAAGAGACCCAGTACTTC
>TRBV5-1|TRBJ2-2|few|TRBD2
CASSPGLAGPGELFF
TGCGCCAGCAGCCCCGGACTAGCGGGACCCGGGGAGCTGTTTTTT
>TRBV11-2|TRBJ2-5|NA|NA
CASSLRQPQETQYF
TGTGCCAGCAGCTTACGCCAACCCCAAGAGACCCAGTACTTC
>TRBV11-3|TRBJ2-1|few|TRBD1
CASSALGQVPVGEQFF
TGTGCCAGCAGCGCCTTGGGACAGGTTCCCGTCGGTGAGCAGTTCTTC
>TRBV5-6|TRBJ2-7|many|NA
CASSFLDSPYEQYF
TGTGCCAGCAGCTTCTTAGACAGCCCCTACGAGCAGTACTTC
>TRBV20-1|TRBJ1-1|once|TRBD1
CSAREPGQGANTEAFF
TGCAGTGCTAGAGAACCGGGACAGGGGGCGAACACTGAAGCTTTCTTT
>TRBV5-1|TRBJ2-1|many|TRBD1
CASSFPGQYNEQFF
TGCGCCAGCAGCTTTCCGGGACAGTACAATGAGCAGTTCTTC
>TRBV5-1|TRBJ2-1|few|TRBD1
CASSRDRLYNEQFF
TGCGCCAGCTCTCGGGACAGGCTTTACAATGAGCAGTTCTTC
>TRBV3-1|TRBJ1-2|NA|TRBD1
CASSQQGGYGYTF
TGTGCCAGCAGCCAACAGGGGGGCTATGGCTACACCTTC
>TRBV28|TRBJ2-7|NA|TRBD1
CASNRDSLYEQYF
TGTGCCAGCAATCGGGACAGTCTCTACGAGCAGTACTTC
>TRBV12-3/TRBV12-4|TRBJ2-7|few|NA
CASNHGAVGRYEQYF
TGTGCCAGCAACCACGGGGCGGTCGGCCGCTACGAGCAGTACTTC
>TRBV7-9|TRBJ1-1|many|TRBD1
CASSDRAHTEAFF
TGTGCCAGCAGCGACAGGGCACACACTGAAGCTTTCTTT
>TRBV28|TRBJ2-7|NA|NA
CASRPPSTKQYF
TGTGCCAGCAGACCCCCTTCTACCAAGCAGTACTTC
>TRBV20-1|TRBJ2-3|many|TRBD2
CSARGLAEVFRDTQYF
TGCAGTGCTAGGGGACTAGCCGAGGTTTTTAGAGATACGCAGTATTTT